The clone carrying this TCR beta chain was seen many times. These data are taken from a study of CD8 T cells in ankylosing spondylitis. TCRdb re-analysed the 5' RACE reads in MiXCR, keeping a single row per CDR3 protein. Of fewer than 250,000 distinct CDR3 sequences in the sample, around a quarter were seen once. This receptor was taken from a male donor with ankylosing spondylitis or in good health (not recorded which). The sample consisted of blood, either unsorted or a sorted T cell fraction (not recorded which).

The CDR3 spells CASTQENGYTF. The CDR3 nucleotides are TGTGCCAGCACCCAAGAGAATGGCTACACCTTC. V and J are TRBV28 and TRBJ1-2; no firm D call. This CDR3 region has 11 residues. Germline-derived CDR1 and CDR2 are MDHEN and SYDVKM. The V end was cut by 7 bases, the J end by 6 bases, with 9 bases between.